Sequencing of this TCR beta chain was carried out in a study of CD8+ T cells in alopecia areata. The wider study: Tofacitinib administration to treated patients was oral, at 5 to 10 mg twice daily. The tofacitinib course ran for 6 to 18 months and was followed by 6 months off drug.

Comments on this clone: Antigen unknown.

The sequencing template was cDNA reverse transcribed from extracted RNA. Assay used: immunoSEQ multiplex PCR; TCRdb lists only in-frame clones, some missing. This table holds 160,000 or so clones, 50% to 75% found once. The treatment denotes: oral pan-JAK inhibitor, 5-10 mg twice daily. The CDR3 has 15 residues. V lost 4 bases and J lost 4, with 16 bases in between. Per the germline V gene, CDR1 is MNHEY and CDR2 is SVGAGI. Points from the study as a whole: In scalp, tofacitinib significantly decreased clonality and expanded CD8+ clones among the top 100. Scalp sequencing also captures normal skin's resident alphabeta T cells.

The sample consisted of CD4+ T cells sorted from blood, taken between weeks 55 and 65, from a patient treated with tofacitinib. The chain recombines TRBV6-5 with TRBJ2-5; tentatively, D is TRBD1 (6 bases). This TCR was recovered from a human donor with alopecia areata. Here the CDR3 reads CASSLNRAVRETQYF. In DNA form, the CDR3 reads TGTGCCAGCAGTTTGAACAGGGCGGTCCGAGAGACCCAGTACTTC.